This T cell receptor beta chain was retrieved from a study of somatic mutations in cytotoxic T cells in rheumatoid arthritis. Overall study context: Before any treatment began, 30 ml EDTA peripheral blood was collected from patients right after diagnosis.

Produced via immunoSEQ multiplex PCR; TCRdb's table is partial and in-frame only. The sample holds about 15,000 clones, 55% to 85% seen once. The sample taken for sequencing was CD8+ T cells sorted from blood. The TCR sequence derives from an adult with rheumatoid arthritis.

For the CDR3, the DNA is TGTGCCAGCAGTTACCGGGGGACAGTTCTTAACTATGGCTACACCTTC. This sequence encodes CASSYRGTVLNYGYTF. This chain links TRBV6-6 with TRBJ1-2, with 7 nucleotides matching TRBD1. CDR3 size: 16 residues. In germline, CDR1 is MNHNY, CDR2 SVGAGI (reference sequence). V trimming: 2 bases; J trimming: 1 base; junction bases outside the gene matches: 7.